This TCR beta chain was obtained from a study of OX40 agonist ivuxolimab in advanced cancers. Study in general: Patients' therapy was ivuxolimab, an antibody that acts as an agonist of OX40 (CD134).

TCRdb's copy holds only in-frame clones and misses some; the assay was immunoSEQ multiplex PCR. Of roughly 24,000 clones in the sample, around 83% were seen once. Germline V lookup: CDR1 SGHRS, CDR2 YFSETQ. The CDR3 extends over 16 amino acids. Trimming took 4 bases from V and 3 from J; bases not matched to a gene: 10. Sequences were derived from CD4+ or CD8+ T cells sorted from blood, sampled in a trial of the OX40 agonist ivuxolimab. This chain links TRBV5-1 with TRBJ2-5, with 9 bases fitting TRBD1. The TCR was taken from an adult with an advanced solid tumor such as melanoma, head and neck, liver or kidney cancer. CDR3 residues: CASSVPGQGLEETQYF. The DNA of the CDR3 is TGCGCCAGCAGCGTCCCGGGACAGGGATTGGAAGAGACCCAGTACTTC.